The rows below give T cell receptor beta chains drawn from one sample of a study of intratumoral heterogeneity in liver cancer. Generated by immunoSEQ multiplex PCR, the TCRdb table keeps only in-frame clones and is missing some. The sample shows 20,000 to 25,000 clones, around 75% of them seen only once. The sample in question was tumor-adjacent normal tissue, obtained before any cancer treatment. These receptors were taken from a woman in her 70s with hepatocellular carcinoma. CDR3s include the opening cysteine and the closing phenylalanine or tryptophan. The D gene is left open where the match is weak. Clone size appears in some rows only: once, few, many, or a class for an expanded clone.

j_gene	v_gene	abundance	d_gene	CDR3nt	CDR3aa
TRBJ1-6	TRBV30	few	NA	TGTGCCTGGAGACATAACTCCTATAATTCACCCCTCCACTTT	CAWRHNSYNSPLHF
TRBJ2-3	TRBV25-1	NA	TRBD2	TGTGCCAGCAGTGATCCCACTAGCGCCTCCACAGATACGCAGTATTTT	CASSDPTSASTDTQYF
TRBJ1-3	TRBV21-1	NA	NA	TGTGCCAGCAGCAACCCCCAGGTGTCCTCTGGAAACACCATATATTTT	CASSNPQVSSGNTIYF
TRBJ2-5	TRBV3-1/TRBV3-2	once	NA	TGTGCCAGCAGCCAAGGGGGGGAGACCCAGTACTTC	CASSQGGETQYF
TRBJ2-1	TRBV6-5	NA	NA	TGTGCCAGCAGTCAGACACTCAATGAGCAGTTCTTC	CASSQTLNEQFF
TRBJ2-3	TRBV6-2/TRBV6-3	NA	TRBD2	TGTGCCAGCAGCAGACTAGCGTCCAGCACAGATACGCAGTATTTT	CASSRLASSTDTQYF
TRBJ1-2	TRBV4-1	NA	NA	TGCGCCAGCAGCCCGAACAAAGGGGTGAATTATGGCTACACCTTC	CASSPNKGVNYGYTF
TRBJ2-3	TRBV18	NA	NA	TGTGCCAGCTCACCTTACGGTGGGACCTCAGATACGCAGTATTTT	CASSPYGGTSDTQYF
TRBJ2-7	TRBV2	NA	NA	TGTGCCAGCAGTGGGTCTGGGACCTACGAGCAGTACTTC	CASSGSGTYEQYF
TRBJ2-5	TRBV5-1	NA	TRBD2	TGCGCCAGCAAAGGGGAAGCGGGAGGGCCCTCAGAGACCCAGTACTTC	CASKGEAGGPSETQYF
TRBJ1-4	TRBV7-9	NA	TRBD1	TGTGCCAGCAGCTTAGGACAGGGACTGTTTTTT	CASSLGQGLFF
TRBJ2-7	TRBV27	NA	TRBD2	TGTGCCAGCAGTTTGGTGGCGGGAGCAGGCGAGCAGTACTTC	CASSLVAGAGEQYF
TRBJ1-2	TRBV6-1	NA	NA	TGTGCCAGCAGTGAAGCGGCGCCAAACTATGGCTACACCTTC	CASSEAAPNYGYTF
TRBJ2-3	TRBV7-2	NA	NA	TGTGCCAGCAGCTTAGACGGGGGGCACACAGATACGCAGTATTTT	CASSLDGGHTDTQYF
TRBJ1-6	TRBV4-2	NA	NA	TGTGCCAGCAGCCAAGATAAGAACTTTCTTTCACCCCTCCACTTT	CASSQDKNFLSPLHF
TRBJ1-2	TRBV19	NA	NA	TGTGCCAGCCGGGACTCCTTCAGGGGCTACACCTTC	CASRDSFRGYTF
TRBJ2-7	TRBV18	NA	TRBD1	TGTGCCAGCTCAAGACAGGGCCCGGGAGAGCAGTACTTC	CASSRQGPGEQYF
TRBJ2-2	TRBV6-5	NA	TRBD2	TGTGCCTCGCGGGAGGGAGGCACCGGGGAGCTGTTTTTT	CASREGGTGELFF
TRBJ1-2	TRBV18	NA	TRBD1	TGTGCCAGCTCACCGGGACAGGGGACTAGGACCTTC	CASSPGQGTRTF
TRBJ2-4	TRBV2	NA	TRBD2	TGTGCCAGCAGGGGGACTAGCGGATACAAAAACATTCAGTACTTC	CASRGTSGYKNIQYF
TRBJ1-5	TRBV6-5	NA	NA	TGTGCCAGCAGACGAGGCCCGGATCAGCCCCAGCATTTT	CASRRGPDQPQHF
TRBJ2-5	TRBV18	NA	NA	TGTGCCAGCTCACCTATTATAGGACAAGAGACCCAGTACTTC	CASSPIIGQETQYF
TRBJ1-2	TRBV5-8	NA	TRBD1	TGTGCCAGCAGCTTCCGGACAGGGGTTTCTAACTATGGCTACACCTTC	CASSFRTGVSNYGYTF
TRBJ2-1	TRBV6-5	NA	NA	TGTGCCAGCAGTTACAACGGGGCCTACAATGAGCAGTTCTTC	CASSYNGAYNEQFF
TRBJ2-5	TRBV6-1	NA	TRBD2	TGTGCCAGCAGTGTCCTAGCGGGAGATGGAGGAGAGACCCAGTACTTC	CASSVLAGDGGETQYF
TRBJ2-2	TRBV4-1	NA	NA	TGCGCCAGCAGCCCCGGGAGCGGGGAGCTGTTTTTT	CASSPGSGELFF
TRBJ2-7	TRBV7-8	NA	TRBD1	TGTGCCAGCAGCTTAGTGCCCAGGGGGAGAGGGGCCTACGAGCAGTACTTC	CASSLVPRGRGAYEQYF
TRBJ2-1	TRBV9	NA	NA	TGTGCCAGCAGTTCTGGTCCATCCTTGGGTGAGCAGTTCTTC	CASSSGPSLGEQFF
TRBJ1-3	TRBV28	NA	TRBD1	TGTGCCAGCAGTCCCCTAGACAGGGACTCTGGAAACACCATATATTTT	CASSPLDRDSGNTIYF
TRBJ1-5	TRBV12-5	NA	NA	TGTGCTAGTGGTTTGGTATCGGCAGGGACTCAGCCCCAGCATTTT	CASGLVSAGTQPQHF
TRBJ2-7	TRBV3-1/TRBV3-2	few	NA	TGTGCCAGCAGCCGAGGCCGGGACACTGCCTACGAGCAGTACTTC	CASSRGRDTAYEQYF
TRBJ2-2	TRBV10-3	few	TRBD2	TGTGCCATCAGGATAGGGACTAGCGGTAACACCGGGGAGCTGTTTTTT	CAIRIGTSGNTGELFF
TRBJ2-7	TRBV27	NA	NA	TGTGCCAGCAGTTTATCCCCAGGGGCCCACGAGCAGTACTTC	CASSLSPGAHEQYF
TRBJ2-3	TRBV12-5	NA	TRBD2	TGTGCTAGTGGTTTGGTAATCAGTAGGCTAGCGGGAGGGCCGAACACAGATACGCAGTATTTT	CASGLVISRLAGGPNTDTQYF
TRBJ1-1	TRBV3-1/TRBV3-2	once	NA	TGTGCCAGCAGCTCCATTAGTGGGAACACTGAAGCTTTCTTT	CASSSISGNTEAFF
TRBJ2-7	TRBV27	medium-sized	NA	TGTGCCAGCAGTTTAAGCAGGGGACTCCTGAATGTACAGTACTTC	CASSLSRGLLNVQYF
TRBJ2-2	TRBV7-9	NA	NA	TGTGCCAGCAGCTTAAGGGACGCGAACACCGGGGAGCTGTTTTTT	CASSLRDANTGELFF
TRBJ1-6	TRBV7-9	few	NA	TGTGCCAGCAGGGCCTCGGGACAAAGGTTGTCACCCCTCCACTTT	CASRASGQRLSPLHF
TRBJ2-7	TRBV12-5	NA	TRBD2	TGTGCTAGTGGTTTGGGCCAAGGACTAGCGGGAGCTGCCGAGCAGTACTTC	CASGLGQGLAGAAEQYF
TRBJ2-6	TRBV5-6	NA	NA	TGTGCCAGCAGCGAGGGACGGCCCCCTGGGGCCAACGTCCTGACTTTC	CASSEGRPPGANVLTF
TRBJ2-3	TRBV5-4	NA	NA	TGTGCCAGCAGCTTGTTAGCCGCAGATACGCAGTATTTT	CASSLLAADTQYF
TRBJ2-7	TRBV6-5	medium-sized	NA	TGTGCCAGCAGTTACTCTGCAGGGGCCTTCGAGCAGTACTTC	CASSYSAGAFEQYF
TRBJ1-3	TRBV9	NA	NA	TGTGCCAGCAGCGTTACAGGGACTCAGAGCTCTGGAAACACCATATATTTT	CASSVTGTQSSGNTIYF
TRBJ1-2	TRBV5-5	NA	TRBD1	TGTGCCAGCAGCAATACAGGGGAGGGCTATGGCTACACCTTC	CASSNTGEGYGYTF
TRBJ2-3	TRBV27	NA	TRBD2	TGTGCCAGCAAGAGCGCGGGAGGGGCGACAGATACGCAGTATTTT	CASKSAGGATDTQYF
TRBJ1-2	TRBV6-6	NA	NA	TGTGCCAGCAGTTACAGCGGTAGGCCACCCAACTATGGCTACACCTTC	CASSYSGRPPNYGYTF
TRBJ2-7	TRBV7-9	NA	TRBD2	TGTGCCAGCAGCCATCCCGGGACTAGCGGTATTTACGAGCAGTACTTC	CASSHPGTSGIYEQYF
TRBJ1-1	TRBV7-3	NA	NA	TGTGCCAGCAGCCTATCAGGGCTCAATACTGAAGCTTTCTTT	CASSLSGLNTEAFF
TRBJ2-7	TRBV6-6	NA	TRBD1	TGTGCCAGCAGTTACGAGGGACAGGGCTACTACGAGCAGTACTTC	CASSYEGQGYYEQYF
TRBJ2-5	TRBV5-1	NA	NA	TGCGCCAGCAGCTTGGAGTCCTTGATGGAGACCCAGTACTTC	CASSLESLMETQYF
TRBJ2-3	TRBV7-9	NA	TRBD2	TGTGCCAGCAGCTACCCGGGACTAGCGGACATTTTCACAGATACGCAGTATTTT	CASSYPGLADIFTDTQYF
TRBJ2-7	TRBV4-1	NA	NA	TGCGCCAGCAGCCAAGGGACAGCCGGCGGCTACGAGCAGTACTTC	CASSQGTAGGYEQYF
TRBJ2-1	TRBV5-8	NA	NA	TGTGCCAGCAGCTTGACTCGATACAATGAGCAGTTCTTC	CASSLTRYNEQFF
TRBJ2-7	TRBV10-1	NA	TRBD2	TGCGCCAGGCTGGGACTAGCGGTCTACGAGCAGTACTTC	CARLGLAVYEQYF
TRBJ1-4	TRBV27	few	NA	TGTGCCAGCAGCGGAGACTCAGGGTTAGAAAAACTGTTTTTT	CASSGDSGLEKLFF